This TCR beta chain is drawn from a study of blood T cell repertoires in COVID-19. Libraries were prepared by immunoSEQ multiplex PCR; TCRdb keeps only in-frame clonotypes and omits some of them. Here the sample spans fewer than 300,000 clones, about 85% being singletons. In this sample, this clone turned up a few times. Germline V gene sequence: CDR1 LNHDA, CDR2 SQIVND (reference sequence). Trimming at V came to 1 base and at J to 1 base, leaving 4 bases not matched to a gene. The CDR3 has 15 residues. The material sequenced was peripheral blood. This chain joins TRBV19 and TRBJ2-7; 7 bases align to TRBD2. The origin of this receptor is a human donor in a cohort sampled during active COVID-19. CDR3 nucleotides: TGTGCCAGTAGTATAGGCGGGGGTCAATCCTACGAGCAGTACTTC. Translating it yields CASSIGGGQSYEQYF.